This T cell receptor (beta chain) was identified during a study of regulatory and conventional T cells in RAG deficiency. This CDR3 is built from 14 residues. V lost 4 bases, J lost 8 bases, and 12 bases lay in between. CDR1 is SGHDN and CDR2 is FVKESK in the germline V gene. Note on this clone: Antigen: not known.

Data came from immunoSEQ multiplex PCR; TCRdb stores just in-frame clones and leaves some out. The profile shows roughly 30,000 clones, 75% to 95% of them singletons. Study-wide points: RAG-deficient patients showed markedly lower Shannon entropy and higher Simpson indices than control T-cell subsets. In Omenn syndrome, Treg and Tconv repertoires overlapped >75%.

Genomic DNA came from blood regulatory T cells gated CD4+ CD25-high CD127-low. The data were also submitted as part of a second study, on regulatory T cells. Per that study: Amplification used 52 TRBV primers and 13 TRBJ primers.

The sequencing sample was made of Tregs sorted from blood. The J gene is TRBJ2-6, the V gene TRBV14; D unclear. The TCR sequence derives from a human donor in good health. The CDR3 protein is CASSLEARSNVLTF. The CDR3 DNA follows: TGTGCCAGCAGCCTTGAGGCACGGTCCAACGTCCTGACTTTC.